This T cell receptor beta chain was obtained from a study of T-cell memory formation after mild COVID-19. This clonotype was found a few times. Germline V gives CDR1 SEHNR, CDR2 FQNEAQ (reference sequence). This CDR3 region has 15 residues. V was clipped by 5 bases and J by 4 bases, with 17 bases between them. TCRdb processed the 5' RACE reads anew with MiXCR; each CDR3 protein has one entry. The data hold roughly 250,000 distinct CDR3 sequences, with 16% observed a single time. The sequenced sample consisted of PBMCs or a T cell subset sorted from them (not recorded which). The sequence was collected from a man aged 18-30 years who had mild COVID-19 (a few samples of this study predate the infection). Cell type and time point are not known. The rearrangement uses TRBV7-9 and TRBJ1-1; no reliable D call. The DNA for the CDR3 is TGTGCCAGCAGCATCCTCCGGACGGTAGTCACTGAAGCTTTCTTT. It yields the protein CASSILRTVVTEAFF.